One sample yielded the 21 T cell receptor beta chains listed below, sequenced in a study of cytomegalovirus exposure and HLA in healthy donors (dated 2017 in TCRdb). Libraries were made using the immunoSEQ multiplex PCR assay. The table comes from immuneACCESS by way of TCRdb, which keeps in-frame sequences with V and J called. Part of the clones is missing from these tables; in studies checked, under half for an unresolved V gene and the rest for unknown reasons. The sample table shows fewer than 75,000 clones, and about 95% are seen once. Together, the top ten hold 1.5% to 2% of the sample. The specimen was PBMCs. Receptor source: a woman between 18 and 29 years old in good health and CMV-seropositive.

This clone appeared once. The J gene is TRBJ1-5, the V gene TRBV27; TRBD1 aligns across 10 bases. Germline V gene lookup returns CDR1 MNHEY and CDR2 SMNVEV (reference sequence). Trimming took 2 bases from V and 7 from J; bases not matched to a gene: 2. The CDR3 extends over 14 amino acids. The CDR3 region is CASSLGTGAQPQHF. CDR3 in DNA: TGTGCCAGCAGTTTAGGGACAGGGGCCCAGCCCCAGCATTTT.

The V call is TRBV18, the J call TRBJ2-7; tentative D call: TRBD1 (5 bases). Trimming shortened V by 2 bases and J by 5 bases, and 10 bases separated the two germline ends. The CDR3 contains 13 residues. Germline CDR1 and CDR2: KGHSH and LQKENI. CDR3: CASSPNQGNEQYF. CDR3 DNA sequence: TGTGCCAGCTCACCAAACCAGGGAAACGAGCAGTACTTC.

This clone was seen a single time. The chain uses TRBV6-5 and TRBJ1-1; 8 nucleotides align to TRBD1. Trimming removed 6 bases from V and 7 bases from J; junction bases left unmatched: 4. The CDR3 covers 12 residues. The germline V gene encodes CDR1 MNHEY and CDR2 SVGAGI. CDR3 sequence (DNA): TGTGCCAGCAGACCAGACAGGGGTGAAGCTTTCTTT. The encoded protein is CASRPDRGEAFF.

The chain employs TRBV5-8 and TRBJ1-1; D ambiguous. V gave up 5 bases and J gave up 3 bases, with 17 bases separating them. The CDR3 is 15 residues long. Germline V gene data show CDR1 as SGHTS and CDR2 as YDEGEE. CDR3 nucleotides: TGTGCCAGCAGGCACAGTGACCCCGGCTACACTGAAGCTTTCTTT. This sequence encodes CASRHSDPGYTEAFF.

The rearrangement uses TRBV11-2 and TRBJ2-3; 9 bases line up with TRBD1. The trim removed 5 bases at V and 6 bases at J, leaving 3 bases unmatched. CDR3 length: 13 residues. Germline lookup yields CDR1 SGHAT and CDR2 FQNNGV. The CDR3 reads CASSHDRGDTQYF. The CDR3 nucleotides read TGTGCCAGCAGCCACGACAGGGGGGATACGCAGTATTTT.

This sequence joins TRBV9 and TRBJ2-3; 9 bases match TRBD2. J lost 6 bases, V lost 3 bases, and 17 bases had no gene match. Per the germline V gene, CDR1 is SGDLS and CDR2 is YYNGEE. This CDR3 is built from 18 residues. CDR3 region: CASSAPRLLSGRTDTQYF. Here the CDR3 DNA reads TGTGCCAGCAGCGCACCCCGATTACTTAGCGGGAGAACTGATACGCAGTATTTT.

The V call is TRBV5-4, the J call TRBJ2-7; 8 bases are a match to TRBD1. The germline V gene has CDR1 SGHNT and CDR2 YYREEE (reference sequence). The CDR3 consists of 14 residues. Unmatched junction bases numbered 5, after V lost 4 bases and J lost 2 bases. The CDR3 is CASSPGQGPYEQYF. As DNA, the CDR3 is TGTGCCAGCAGCCCAGGACAGGGACCCTACGAGCAGTACTTC.

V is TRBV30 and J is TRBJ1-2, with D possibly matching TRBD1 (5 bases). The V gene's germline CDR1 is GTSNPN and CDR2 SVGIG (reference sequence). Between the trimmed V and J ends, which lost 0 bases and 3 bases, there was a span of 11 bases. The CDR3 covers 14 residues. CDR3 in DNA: TGTGCCTGGAGTGTCGGAGGGGATGACTATGGCTACACCTTC. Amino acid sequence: CAWSVGGDDYGYTF.

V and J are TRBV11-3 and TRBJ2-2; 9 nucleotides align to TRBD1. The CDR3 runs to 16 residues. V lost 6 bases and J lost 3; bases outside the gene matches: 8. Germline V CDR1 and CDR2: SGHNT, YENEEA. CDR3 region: CASRGPGTGYTGELFF. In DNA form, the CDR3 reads TGTGCCAGCAGGGGTCCCGGGACAGGGTACACCGGGGAGCTGTTTTTT.

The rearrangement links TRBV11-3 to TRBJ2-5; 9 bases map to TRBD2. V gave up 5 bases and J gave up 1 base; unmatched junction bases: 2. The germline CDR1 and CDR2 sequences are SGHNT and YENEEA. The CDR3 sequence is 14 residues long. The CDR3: CASSPGLAQETQYF. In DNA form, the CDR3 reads TGTGCCAGCAGCCCGGGACTAGCCCAAGAGACCCAGTACTTC.

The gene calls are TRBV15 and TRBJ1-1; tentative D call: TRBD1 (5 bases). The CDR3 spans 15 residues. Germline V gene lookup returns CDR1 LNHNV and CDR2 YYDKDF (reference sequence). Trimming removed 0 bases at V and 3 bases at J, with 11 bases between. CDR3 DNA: TGTGCCACCAGCAGAGATGGGGGGAAATACACTGAAGCTTTCTTT. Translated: CATSRDGGKYTEAFF.

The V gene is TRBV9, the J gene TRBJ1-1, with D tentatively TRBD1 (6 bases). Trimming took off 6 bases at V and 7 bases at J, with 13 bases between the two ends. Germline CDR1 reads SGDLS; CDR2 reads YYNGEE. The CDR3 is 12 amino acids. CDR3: CASTSDSHEAFF. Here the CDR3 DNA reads TGTGCCAGCACCTCGGACAGCCATGAAGCTTTCTTT. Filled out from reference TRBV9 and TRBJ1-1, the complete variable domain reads DSGVTQTPKHLITATGQRVTLRCSPRSGDLSVYWYQQSLDQGLQFLIQYYNGEERAKGNILERFSAQQFPDLHSELNLSSLELGDSALYFCASTSDSHEAFFGQGTRLTVV.

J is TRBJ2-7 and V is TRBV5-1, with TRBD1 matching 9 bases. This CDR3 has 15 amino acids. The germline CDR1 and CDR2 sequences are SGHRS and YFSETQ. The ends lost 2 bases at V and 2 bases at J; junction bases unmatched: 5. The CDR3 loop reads CASSFGDRDTYEQYF. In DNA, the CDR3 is TGCGCCAGCAGCTTTGGGGACAGGGACACCTACGAGCAGTACTTC.

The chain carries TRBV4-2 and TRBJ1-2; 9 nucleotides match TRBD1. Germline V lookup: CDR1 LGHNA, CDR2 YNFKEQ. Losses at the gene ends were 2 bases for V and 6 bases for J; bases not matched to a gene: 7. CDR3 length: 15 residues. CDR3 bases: TGTGCCAGCAGCCAACGGGGACAGGGCGGGGATGGCTACACCTTC. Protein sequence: CASSQRGQGGDGYTF.

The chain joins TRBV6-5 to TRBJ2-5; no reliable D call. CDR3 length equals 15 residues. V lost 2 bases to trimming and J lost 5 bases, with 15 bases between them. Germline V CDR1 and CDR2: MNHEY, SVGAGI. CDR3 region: CASSYGGTHRETQYF. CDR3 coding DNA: TGTGCCAGCAGTTACGGTGGCACCCACCGCGAGACCCAGTACTTC.

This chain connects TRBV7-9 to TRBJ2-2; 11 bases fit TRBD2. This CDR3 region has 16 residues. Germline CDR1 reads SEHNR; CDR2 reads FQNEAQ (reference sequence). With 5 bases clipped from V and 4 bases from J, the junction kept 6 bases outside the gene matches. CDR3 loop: CASSPPGLAATGELFF. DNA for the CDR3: TGTGCCAGCAGCCCACCGGGACTAGCGGCCACCGGGGAGCTGTTTTTT.

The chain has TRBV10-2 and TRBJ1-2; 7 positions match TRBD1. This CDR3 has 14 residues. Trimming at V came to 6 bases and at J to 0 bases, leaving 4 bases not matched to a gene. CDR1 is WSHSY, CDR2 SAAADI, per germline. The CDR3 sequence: CASSGTESNYGYTF. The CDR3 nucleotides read TGCGCCAGCAGCGGGACAGAATCTAACTATGGCTACACCTTC.

The CDR3 region is CASSSRQRGIRTNYGYTF. CDR3 DNA sequence: TGTGCCAGCAGCTCCAGACAGCGGGGGATACGAACTAACTATGGCTACACCTTC. The chain recombines TRBV7-2 with TRBJ1-2; D is possibly TRBD1 (5 bases). CDR3 length: 18 residues. V lost 4 bases and J 0 bases, leaving 21 bases between the germline ends. CDR1 SGHTA and CDR2 FQGNSA come from the germline V gene. The variable domain in full, with the rest retrieved from reference TRBV7-2 and TRBJ1-2, is GAGVSQSPSNKVTEKGKDVELRCDPISGHTALYWYRQSLGQGLEFLIYFQGNSAPDKSGLPSDRFSAERTGGSVSTLTIQRTQQEDSAVYLCASSSRQRGIRTNYGYTFGSGTRLTVV.

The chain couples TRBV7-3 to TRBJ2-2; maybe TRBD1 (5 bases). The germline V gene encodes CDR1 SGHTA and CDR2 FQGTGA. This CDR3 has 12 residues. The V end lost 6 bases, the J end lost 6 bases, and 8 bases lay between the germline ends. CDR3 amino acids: CASSPGSGELFF. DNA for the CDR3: TGTGCCAGCAGTCCAGGGTCCGGGGAGCTGTTTTTT.

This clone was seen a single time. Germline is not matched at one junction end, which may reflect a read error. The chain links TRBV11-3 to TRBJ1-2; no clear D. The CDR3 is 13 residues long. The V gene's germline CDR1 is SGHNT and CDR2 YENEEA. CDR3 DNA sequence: TGTGCCAGCAGCCCCGACACGAACTTTGGCTACACCTTC. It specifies CASSPDTNFGYTF.

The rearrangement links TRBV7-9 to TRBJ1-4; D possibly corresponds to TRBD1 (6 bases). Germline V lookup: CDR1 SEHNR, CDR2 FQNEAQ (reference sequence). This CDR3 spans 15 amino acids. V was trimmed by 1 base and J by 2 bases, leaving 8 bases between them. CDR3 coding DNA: TGTGCCAGCAGCTTAGAACAGGGCACTAATGAAAAACTGTTTTTT. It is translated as CASSLEQGTNEKLFF.